A single T cell receptor (beta chain) is shown here with its context. The table came from immunoSEQ multiplex PCR; TCRdb's copy has only in-frame clones and leaves some out. This sample has around 240,000 clones, with approximately 84% found just once. The sample originates from a study of blood T cell repertoires in COVID-19. This CDR3 has 14 amino acids. Between the trimmed V and J ends, which lost 3 bases and 4 bases, there was a span of 11 bases. Germline V gene lookup returns CDR1 KGHSH and CDR2 LQKENI. The chain is built from TRBV18 and TRBJ2-3; D is perhaps TRBD2 (6 bases). The sequencing sample was made of peripheral blood. The sequence was obtained from a woman aged 80 or over with acute or convalescent COVID-19. Here the CDR3 reads CASSPGLPPDTQYF. CDR3 coding DNA: TGTGCCAGCTCACCGGGACTTCCTCCAGATACGCAGTATTTT.